This T cell receptor beta chain was documented in a study of cytomegalovirus exposure and HLA in healthy donors. Study findings and constraints: Both high specificity and high sensitivity reportedly marked the classifier's diagnosis of cytomegalovirus status.

Trimming took 4 bases from V and 5 from J; bases not matched to a gene: 11. CDR1 and CDR2 from the germline V gene are LGHNA and YSLEER. The CDR3 has 16 amino acids. Using immunoSEQ multiplex PCR, the repertoire was profiled, and TCRdb retains in-frame clones only, with some absent. The top ten clones hold roughly 1.2% of a sample with roughly 330,000 clones, about 90% of them seen once. As regards this clone: Its target is not known.

Sequencing was done on a sample of PBMCs. This chain links TRBV4-3 with TRBJ1-2; TRBD1 aligns across 9 bases. The receptor comes from a woman between 25 and 40 years old in good health and CMV-seropositive. The CDR3 region is CASSPTSRDRVYGYTF. DNA for the CDR3: TGCGCCAGCAGCCCGACCTCTAGGGACAGGGTTTATGGCTACACCTTC.